Each of the 10 T cell receptor beta chains below was sequenced from the same sample in a study of lymphopenia after photon versus proton radiotherapy. The repertoire was sequenced with immunoSEQ multiplex PCR; TCRdb's copy has only in-frame clones and lacks some. The table includes 12,000 or so clones, roughly 90% detected once. Sequenced material: peripheral blood, taken from a patient treated with proton-based radiotherapy. The receptors come from a man aged 60-69 years with pancreatic cancer.

The V call is TRBV4-3, the J call TRBJ2-5, with D unresolved. From germline, CDR1 is LGHNA and CDR2 YSLEER. This CDR3 has 13 amino acids. V was clipped by 1 base and J by 5 bases, with 8 bases between them. CDR3 in DNA: TGCGCCAGCAGCCAAGGCCCCTGGGAGACCCAGTACTTC. Protein sequence: CASSQGPWETQYF.

The V call is TRBV11-3, the J call TRBJ2-2; D might be TRBD1 (5 bases). The CDR3 runs 15 residues. Trimming stripped 3 bases from V and 3 bases from J, with 11 bases between. The germline V gene has CDR1 SGHNT and CDR2 YENEEA. The CDR3 is CASSFYTGYTGELFF. CDR3 sequence (DNA): TGTGCCAGCAGCTTTTACACAGGCTACACCGGGGAGCTGTTTTTT.

The V gene is TRBV7-9, the J gene TRBJ2-5; 10 bases line up with TRBD1. The V and J ends lost 5 bases and 4 bases, in that order; junction bases with no gene match: 16. The CDR3 loop spans 18 amino acids. CDR1 and CDR2 from the germline V gene are SEHNR and FQNEAQ (reference sequence). The CDR3 is CASSPRIGGTGAIETQYF. The DNA of the CDR3 is TGTGCCAGCAGCCCAAGAATTGGGGGGACAGGGGCTATAGAGACCCAGTACTTC.

The V gene is TRBV4-1, the J gene TRBJ1-1; TRBD1 is a possible D gene (6 bases). Germline V lookup: CDR1 MGHRA, CDR2 YSYEKL. The CDR3 is 17 residues long. The V gene lost 3 bases and the J gene lost 3 bases, with 20 bases spanning the gap. The CDR3 DNA sequence: TGCGCCAGCAGCCACCCATTGTTGGGGGCACGCTACACTGAAGCTTTCTTT. The encoded protein is CASSHPLLGARYTEAFF.

Comment on this clone: At the DNA level, this CDR3 is encoded by other sequences in the same sample as well. The chain uses TRBV7-2 and TRBJ2-5; weak D call: TRBD1 (5 bases). Trimming removed 1 base at V and 1 base at J, with 7 bases between. This CDR3 is 14 amino acids long. Per the germline V gene, CDR1 is SGHTA and CDR2 is FQGNSA. The CDR3 here is CASSLGGPQETQYF. For the CDR3, the DNA is TGTGCCAGCAGCTTAGGGGGCCCCCAAGAGACCCAGTACTTC.

The V and J genes are TRBV11-2 and TRBJ2-7; TRBD2 matches 10 bases. V was pared by 5 bases and J by 3 bases, with 16 bases of the junction left unmatched. The CDR3 runs 18 residues. Germline CDR1 and CDR2: SGHAT and FQNNGV. The CDR3 coding sequence is TGTGCCAGCAGCCCGATAAAAAGGACTAGCGGAAAAGGCTACGAGCAGTACTTC. Translation gives CASSPIKRTSGKGYEQYF.

This sequence joins TRBV5-5 and TRBJ2-5, with 7 bases lining up with TRBD1. The CDR3 spans 14 residues. Germline V lookup: CDR1 SGHKS, CDR2 YYEKEE (reference sequence). J was trimmed by 0 bases and V by 4 bases; bases with no gene match: 3. The CDR3 DNA sequence: TGTGCCAGCAGCCCGACAGGGAACCAAGAGACCCAGTACTTC. Translation: CASSPTGNQETQYF.

Concerning this clone: Additional DNA sequences in this sample encode the identical CDR3. This chain uses TRBV11-3 with TRBJ2-2; possibly TRBD2 for D (7 bases). V was trimmed by 0 bases and J by 7 bases, leaving 15 bases between them. Germline V lookup: CDR1 SGHNT, CDR2 YENEEA. This CDR3 region has 16 residues. The chain's CDR3 is CASSLEGGRGVGELFF. The CDR3 nucleotides are TGTGCCAGCAGCTTAGAGGGGGGGCGCGGAGTCGGGGAGCTGTTTTTT. The variable domain in full, with the rest retrieved from reference TRBV11-3 and TRBJ2-2, is EAGVVQSPRYKIIEKKQPVAFWCNPISGHNTLYWYLQNLGQGPELLIRYENEEAVDDSQLPKDRFSAERLKGVDSTLKIQPAELGDSAVYLCASSLEGGRGVGELFFGEGSRLTVL.

V gene TRBV7-9 combines with J gene TRBJ2-3, with 7 positions matching TRBD2. V was pared by 8 bases and J by 2 bases, with 7 bases of the junction left unmatched. The CDR3 is 14 residues long. CDR1 is SEHNR, CDR2 FQNEAQ, per germline (reference sequence). CDR3: CASRAGALTDTQYF. The CDR3 DNA is TGTGCCAGCCGGGCGGGAGCCCTCACAGATACGCAGTATTTT.

The sample holds one count of this clone. CDR3: CASSHSPGQGLSGNTIYF. The CDR3 DNA follows: TGTGCCAGCAGCCATTCCCCGGGACAGGGGTTATCTGGAAACACCATATATTTT. The rearrangement links TRBV5-4 to TRBJ1-3, with 10 bases that match TRBD1. The V and J ends lost 4 bases and 1 base, in that order; junction bases with no gene match: 11. This CDR3 is 18 amino acids long. Germline assignment: CDR1 SGHNT and CDR2 YYREEE (reference sequence).